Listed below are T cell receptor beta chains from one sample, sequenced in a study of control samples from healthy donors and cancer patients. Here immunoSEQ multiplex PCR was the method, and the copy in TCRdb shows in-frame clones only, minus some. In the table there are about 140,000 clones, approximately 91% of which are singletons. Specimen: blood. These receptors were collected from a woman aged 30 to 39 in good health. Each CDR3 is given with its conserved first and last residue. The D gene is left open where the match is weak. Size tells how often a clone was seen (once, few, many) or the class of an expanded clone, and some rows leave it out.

CASSDRGPYEQYF,TGTGCCAGCAGTGATAGGGGACCCTACGAGCAGTACTTC,TRBJ2-7,.,TRBV6-1,.
CASSYSSISKNIQYF,TGTGCCAGCAGCTATTCCTCTATCTCCAAAAACATTCAGTACTTC,TRBJ2-4,.,TRBV5-4,.
CASSPPRDRGHNEQFF,TGTGCCAGTAGTCCTCCACGGGACAGGGGGCACAATGAGCAGTTCTTC,TRBJ2-1,TRBD1,TRBV19,.
CASSPLSLAEANTGELFF,TGTGCCAGCAGCCCTCTCTCGTTAGCGGAGGCGAACACCGGGGAGCTGTTTTTT,TRBJ2-2,.,TRBV13,.
CASSLDLDSGTDTQYF,TGTGCCAGCAGCTTAGACCTGGACTCAGGCACAGATACGCAGTATTTT,TRBJ2-3,.,TRBV11-2,.
CASSPISTGIPIEQFF,TGCGCCAGCAGCCCCATCTCCACCGGGATCCCGATTGAGCAGTTCTTC,TRBJ2-1,.,TRBV5-1,.
CARSRSNREKGRETQYF,TGTGCCAGAAGCCGCTCCAACCGGGAAAAGGGCAGAGAGACCCAGTACTTC,TRBJ2-5,.,TRBV5-3,.
CASSLTMWAPNQPQHF,TGTGCCAGCAGCTTGACCATGTGGGCGCCCAATCAGCCCCAGCATTTT,TRBJ1-5,.,TRBV5-5,.
CASSSTRDGYTF,TGTGCCAGCAGTTCAACCAGGGATGGCTACACCTTC,TRBJ1-2,.,TRBV6-5,.
CASSSVGRVSVSYEQYF,TGTGCCAGCAGCTCAGTAGGGCGAGTTAGCGTCTCCTACGAGCAGTACTTC,TRBJ2-7,.,TRBV7-2,few
CASSPGRDYGYTF,TGTGCCAGCTCACCGGGACGGGACTATGGCTACACCTTC,TRBJ1-2,.,TRBV18,.
CAWSDNNEKLFF,TGTGCCTGGAGTGACAATAATGAAAAACTGTTTTTT,TRBJ1-4,.,TRBV30,.
CASTPMGLGYGYTF,TGTGCCAGCACCCCAATGGGTTTGGGCTATGGCTACACCTTC,TRBJ1-2,.,TRBV6-5,.
CATSDPGTGAFWQYF,TGTGCCACCAGTGACCCCGGGACAGGGGCGTTTTGGCAGTATTTT,TRBJ2-3,TRBD1,TRBV24-1,.
CASSQALTGNTEAFF,TGTGCCAGCAGCCAAGCTCTTACCGGCAACACTGAAGCTTTCTTT,TRBJ1-1,.,TRBV4-2,.
CASSPGRGLSTDTQYF,TGTGCCAGTTCCCCGGGACGCGGGCTGAGCACAGATACGCAGTATTTT,TRBJ2-3,.,TRBV19,.
CATSLGLAGGPSGELFF,TGTGCCACCAGTCTCGGACTAGCGGGAGGGCCGTCCGGGGAGCTGTTTTTT,TRBJ2-2,TRBD2,TRBV24-1,.
CASSLGSSVDTQYF,TGTGCCAGCAGCTTAGGCAGTAGCGTAGATACGCAGTATTTT,TRBJ2-3,.,TRBV11-2,.
CASSLNSNQPQHF,TGTGCCAGCAGCTTAAATAGCAATCAGCCCCAGCATTTT,TRBJ1-5,.,TRBV5-8,.
CASSVVGSGLWGTQYF,TGTGCCAGCAGCGTAGTTGGTAGCGGGCTGTGGGGTACGCAGTATTTT,TRBJ2-3,TRBD2,TRBV9,.
CASSLWAARYNEQFF,TGTGCCAGCAGTTTATGGGCTGCAAGGTATAATGAGCAGTTCTTC,TRBJ2-1,.,TRBV27,.
CASSYSSGSNTIYF,TGTGCCAGCAGTTACTCGTCCGGCAGCAACACCATATATTTT,TRBJ1-3,.,TRBV6-5,.
CASSHDTGNSPLHF,TGTGCCAGCAGTCACGACACCGGGAATTCACCCCTCCACTTT,TRBJ1-6,.,TRBV6-5,.
CATSSPTSLGQETQYF,TGTGCCACCAGTAGTCCGACTAGCCTGGGGCAAGAGACCCAGTACTTC,TRBJ2-5,TRBD2,TRBV15,.
CASSTQWDQPQHF,TGTGCCAGTAGTACCCAATGGGATCAGCCCCAGCATTTT,TRBJ1-5,.,TRBV19,.
CASSPPGQGCGYTF,TGTGCCAGCAGCCCCCCGGGACAGGGTTGTGGCTACACCTTC,TRBJ1-2,.,TRBV21-1,.
CASSENSWFVQPQHF,TGTGCCAGCAGTGAAAATTCGTGGTTTGTTCAGCCCCAGCATTTT,TRBJ1-5,.,TRBV2,.
CASSPADWSNEQFF,TGTGCCAGTAGTCCGGCCGACTGGTCCAATGAGCAGTTCTTC,TRBJ2-1,.,TRBV19,.
CASSGIQEGTYEQYF,TGTGCCAGCAGTGGTATTCAAGAGGGCACCTACGAGCAGTACTTC,TRBJ2-7,.,TRBV2,.
CASSLLPSGVQETQYF,TGTGCCAGCAGCTTGCTTCCTAGCGGGGTCCAAGAGACCCAGTACTTC,TRBJ2-5,TRBD2,TRBV11-2,once
CASREQGPIPGTQYF,TGTGCCAGCAGAGAACAGGGGCCTATTCCGGGGACCCAGTACTTC,TRBJ2-5,TRBD1,TRBV2,.
CASSRRTSSLDGYTF,TGCGCCAGCAGCCGACGGACGTCTTCGCTTGATGGCTACACCTTC,TRBJ1-2,.,TRBV4-1,.
CAINEGVNSDTQYF,TGTGCCATCAACGAAGGGGTGAATTCAGATACGCAGTATTTT,TRBJ2-3,.,TRBV10-3,.
CASSLGSYEQYF,TGTGCCAGCAGCTTGGGCTCCTACGAGCAGTACTTC,TRBJ2-7,.,TRBV11-2,once
CASSILSGLGDQPQHF,TGTGCCAGTAGTATACTCTCGGGCCTGGGGGATCAGCCCCAGCATTTT,TRBJ1-5,.,TRBV19,.
CASSLGASTDTQYF,TGTGCCAGCAGCTTAGGCGCCAGTACAGATACGCAGTATTTT,TRBJ2-3,.,TRBV11-3,.
CASSLGPRASGANVLTF,TGCGCCAGCAGCTTGGGCCCCCGGGCCTCTGGGGCCAACGTCCTGACTTTC,TRBJ2-6,.,TRBV5-1,.
CASSVDIAGANVLTF,TGTGCCAGCAGCGTCGACATAGCGGGGGCCAACGTCCTGACTTTC,TRBJ2-6,.,TRBV9,.
CASSFGQSYEQYF,TGTGCCAGCAGCTTTGGACAGTCCTACGAGCAGTACTTC,TRBJ2-7,.,TRBV11-2,few
CASTHPGAMETQYF,TGCGCCAGCACCCACCCGGGGGCCATGGAGACCCAGTACTTC,TRBJ2-5,.,TRBV5-1,.
CASSEGTGNQPQHF,TGCGCCAGCAGTGAGGGGACAGGCAATCAGCCCCAGCATTTT,TRBJ1-5,TRBD1,TRBV23-1,once
CANFFRGGSYEQYF,TGTGCCAATTTTTTTCGCGGGGGCTCCTACGAGCAGTACTTC,TRBJ2-7,TRBD2,TRBV10-3,.
CRVGRALRDDTEAFF,TGCAGGGTGGGAAGGGCCTTGCGGGATGACACTGAAGCTTTCTTT,TRBJ1-1,.,TRBV29-1,.
CASSPGTGNTEAFF,TGTGCCAGCTCACCAGGGACAGGGAACACTGAAGCTTTCTTT,TRBJ1-1,TRBD1,TRBV18,once
CASSQGPDRGGEQFF,TGTGCCAGCAGCCAAGGGCCGGACAGGGGTGGTGAGCAGTTCTTC,TRBJ2-1,TRBD1,TRBV4-2,.